This T cell receptor beta chain was documented in a study of T cells in Graves' hyperthyroidism and ophthalmopathy. Study findings and constraints: Most clonotypes that expanded in the thyroid above 0.001 also showed up in blood.

Hyperthyroidism in the patients, aged 18 to 65, was newly diagnosed and under 2 months in duration. Diagnoses were established using clinical symptoms, serum thyroxine and TRAb, thyroid ultrasound and orbital computed tomography. On this clonotype: Its antigen remains unknown.

Trimming took 5 bases from V and 4 from J, leaving 14 bases between them. This CDR3 spans 15 amino acids. CDR1 is MDHEN, CDR2 SYDVKM, per germline. There were TCR beta CDR3 regions amplified from RNA transcripts. Carried out on the TCR CDR3, a first-round RT-PCR used the HTBI primer set. TCRdb independently ran MiXCR on the multiplex PCR reads; one entry per CDR3 protein. The sample carries about 700,000 distinct CDR3 sequences, around 13% recorded once. The V call is TRBV28, the J call TRBJ2-2; D gene ambiguous. Sequenced material: blood. This TCR was sampled from a woman aged 18-29 years with Graves' hyperthyroidism. The CDR3 loop is CASSPWSSGTGELFF. The CDR3 DNA follows: TGTGCCAGCAGTCCCTGGAGCTCGGGCACCGGGGAGCTGTTTTTT. Filled out from reference TRBV28 and TRBJ2-2, the complete variable domain reads DVKVTQSSRYLVKRTGEKVFLECVQDMDHENMFWYRQDPGLGLRLIYFSYDVKMKEKGDIPEGYSVSREKKERFSLILESASTNQTSMYLCASSPWSSGTGELFFGEGSRLTVL.